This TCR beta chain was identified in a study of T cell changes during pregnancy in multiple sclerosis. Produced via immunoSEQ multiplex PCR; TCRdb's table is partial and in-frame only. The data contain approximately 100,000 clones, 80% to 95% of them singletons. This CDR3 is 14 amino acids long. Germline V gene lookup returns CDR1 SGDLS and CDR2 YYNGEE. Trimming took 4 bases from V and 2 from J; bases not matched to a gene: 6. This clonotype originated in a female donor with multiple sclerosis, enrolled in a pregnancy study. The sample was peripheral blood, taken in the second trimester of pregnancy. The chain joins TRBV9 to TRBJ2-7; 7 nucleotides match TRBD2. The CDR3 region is CASSPGLGPYEQYF. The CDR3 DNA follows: TGTGCCAGCAGCCCCGGACTAGGCCCCTACGAGCAGTACTTC.